This T cell receptor (beta chain) is from a study of cytomegalovirus exposure and HLA in healthy donors. Study details: Unique TCR beta sequences numbering over 100 million came from some 200 million T cells in an earlier analysis. Study results and caveats: Presence/absence comparisons presumed near-even sequencing depth among donors.

The CDR3 is 15 residues long. The germline V gene encodes CDR1 MDHEN and CDR2 SYDVKM. Trimming cost V 7 bases and J 0 bases; bases outside gene matches: 5. Primers included in the PCR were 60 Vbeta and 13 Jbeta primers. Sequenced by immunoSEQ multiplex PCR; TCRdb stores in-frame clones only, minus some. This table holds 150,000 to 200,000 clones, roughly three quarters found once. Worth noting for this clone: Its antigen remains unidentified.

The TCR was taken from a woman in her fifties or sixties in good health and CMV-seronegative. Sequencing was carried out using PBMCs. The rearrangement links TRBV28 to TRBJ1-3; 8 positions match TRBD1. The DNA for the CDR3 is TGTGCCAGCAAGACAGGGGCCCCCTCTGGAAACACCATATATTTT. It yields the protein CASKTGAPSGNTIYF.